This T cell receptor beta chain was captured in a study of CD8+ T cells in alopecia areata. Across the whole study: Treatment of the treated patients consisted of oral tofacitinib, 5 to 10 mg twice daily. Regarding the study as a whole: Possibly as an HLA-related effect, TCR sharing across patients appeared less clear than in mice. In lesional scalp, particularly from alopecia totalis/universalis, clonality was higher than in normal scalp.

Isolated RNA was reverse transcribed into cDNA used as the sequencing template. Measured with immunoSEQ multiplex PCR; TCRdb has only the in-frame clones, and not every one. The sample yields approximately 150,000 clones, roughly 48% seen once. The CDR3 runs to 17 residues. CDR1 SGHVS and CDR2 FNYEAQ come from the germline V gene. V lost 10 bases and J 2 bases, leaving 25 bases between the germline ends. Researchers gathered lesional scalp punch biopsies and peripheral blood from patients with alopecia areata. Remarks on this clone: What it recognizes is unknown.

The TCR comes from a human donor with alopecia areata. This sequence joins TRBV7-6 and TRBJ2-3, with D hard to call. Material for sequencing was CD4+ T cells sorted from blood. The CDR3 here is CATSLRSVSSITDTQYF. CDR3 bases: TGTGCCACCTCGCTCCGCAGCGTCTCCTCTATCACAGATACGCAGTATTTT.